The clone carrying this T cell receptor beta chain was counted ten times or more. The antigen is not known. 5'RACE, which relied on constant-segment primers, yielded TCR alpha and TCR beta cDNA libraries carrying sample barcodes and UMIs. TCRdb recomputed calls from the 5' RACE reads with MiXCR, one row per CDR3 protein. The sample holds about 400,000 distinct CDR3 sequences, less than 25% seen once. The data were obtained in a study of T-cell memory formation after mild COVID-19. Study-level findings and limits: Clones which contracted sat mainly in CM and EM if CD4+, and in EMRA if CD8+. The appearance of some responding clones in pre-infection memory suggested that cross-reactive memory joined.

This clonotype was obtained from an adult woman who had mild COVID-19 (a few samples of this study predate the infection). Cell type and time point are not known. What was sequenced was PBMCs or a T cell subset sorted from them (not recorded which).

CDR3 in amino acids: CASSLRLAGGTDTQYF. The DNA for the CDR3 is TGTGCCAGCAGCTTGCGGCTAGCGGGGGGCACAGATACGCAGTATTTT. The gene calls are TRBV5-4 and TRBJ2-3; TRBD2 aligns across 10 bases. The CDR3 loop spans 16 amino acids. Germline trimming cut 1 base from V and 1 base from J; bases unmatched to any gene: 3. The germline CDR1 and CDR2 sequences are SGHNT and YYREEE (reference sequence).